This is a list of T cell receptor beta chains from one sample in a study of CD4 T cells in relation to SARS-CoV-2 and coronaviruses. TCRdb's copy holds only in-frame clones and misses some; the assay was immunoSEQ multiplex PCR. In the table there are some 19,000 clones, more than 60% of which are singletons. What these receptors recognize is not known. The sequenced material came from CD4+ T cells from PBMCs, cultured in vitro. The receptors derive from a human donor in good health. Both conserved end residues are part of each CDR3. The order of the fields is V gene, D gene, clone size, CDR3 length, J gene, CDR3 protein, CDR3 DNA. The D gene is left open where the match is weak. Part of the rows lack a size; the others show once, few, many or a class for expanded clones.

V gene: TRBV4-3
D gene: -
clone size: few
CDR3 length: 15
J gene: TRBJ2-7
CDR3 protein: CASSQARFSVYEQYF
CDR3 DNA: TGCGCCAGCAGCCAAGCACGGTTCTCTGTGTACGAGCAGTACTTC

V gene: TRBV19
D gene: -
clone size: -
CDR3 length: 15
J gene: TRBJ1-1
CDR3 protein: CATTRLTNMNTEAFF
CDR3 DNA: TGTGCCACCACGAGACTGACCAACATGAACACTGAAGCTTTCTTT

V gene: TRBV20-1
D gene: -
clone size: -
CDR3 length: 15
J gene: TRBJ2-5
CDR3 protein: CSASKRAGLQETQYF
CDR3 DNA: TGCAGTGCTAGTAAGCGGGCGGGTCTCCAAGAGACCCAGTACTTC

V gene: TRBV3-1/TRBV3-2
D gene: -
clone size: once
CDR3 length: 14
J gene: TRBJ1-2
CDR3 protein: CASSPRSDGYGYTF
CDR3 DNA: TGTGCCAGCAGCCCCCGGTCGGATGGCTATGGCTACACCTTC

V gene: TRBV3-1/TRBV3-2
D gene: -
clone size: -
CDR3 length: 13
J gene: TRBJ2-4
CDR3 protein: CASSQGFGNIQYF
CDR3 DNA: TGTGCCAGCAGCCAAGGATTTGGAAACATTCAGTACTTC

V gene: TRBV11-3
D gene: TRBD1
clone size: -
CDR3 length: 16
J gene: TRBJ2-7
CDR3 protein: CASSLRTGPRSYEQYF
CDR3 DNA: TGTGCCAGCAGCTTACGGACAGGGCCCCGCTCCTACGAGCAGTACTTC

V gene: TRBV12-3/TRBV12-4
D gene: -
clone size: -
CDR3 length: 12
J gene: TRBJ1-1
CDR3 protein: CASSRDSGEAFF
CDR3 DNA: TGTGCCAGCAGTCGGGACTCCGGAGAAGCTTTCTTT

V gene: TRBV7-2
D gene: TRBD2
clone size: -
CDR3 length: 15
J gene: TRBJ2-3
CDR3 protein: CASSSLAGFTDTQYF
CDR3 DNA: TGTGCCAGCAGTTCCCTAGCGGGGTTCACAGATACGCAGTATTTT

V gene: TRBV10-1
D gene: -
clone size: few
CDR3 length: 11
J gene: TRBJ2-2
CDR3 protein: CASSDTGELFF
CDR3 DNA: TGCGCCAGCAGTGACACCGGGGAGCTGTTTTTT

V gene: TRBV6-2/TRBV6-3
D gene: -
clone size: once
CDR3 length: 12
J gene: TRBJ2-7
CDR3 protein: CASSPFTGTPYF
CDR3 DNA: TGTGCCAGCAGTCCCTTTACGGGAACGCCATACTTC

V gene: TRBV11-3
D gene: -
clone size: once
CDR3 length: 14
J gene: TRBJ2-7
CDR3 protein: CASSLGRRSGEQYF
CDR3 DNA: TGTGCCAGCAGCTTAGGGCGTCGGTCCGGCGAGCAGTACTTC

V gene: TRBV6-2/TRBV6-3
D gene: -
clone size: -
CDR3 length: 15
J gene: TRBJ1-1
CDR3 protein: CASSTTAGPGTEAFF
CDR3 DNA: TGTGCCAGCAGTACTACGGCAGGACCGGGCACTGAAGCTTTCTTT

V gene: TRBV7-3
D gene: -
clone size: -
CDR3 length: 15
J gene: TRBJ1-1
CDR3 protein: CASSLAPGPYTEAFF
CDR3 DNA: TGTGCCAGCAGCTTAGCACCGGGGCCGTACACTGAAGCTTTCTTT

V gene: TRBV4-3
D gene: -
clone size: once
CDR3 length: 13
J gene: TRBJ1-3
CDR3 protein: CASSQDRRNTIYF
CDR3 DNA: TGCGCCAGCAGCCAAGATCGCAGGAACACCATATATTTT

V gene: TRBV9
D gene: TRBD1
clone size: -
CDR3 length: 14
J gene: TRBJ1-3
CDR3 protein: CASSQGQDRNTIYF
CDR3 DNA: TGTGCCAGCAGCCAGGGACAGGATAGAAACACCATATATTTT

V gene: TRBV25-1
D gene: -
clone size: -
CDR3 length: 12
J gene: TRBJ1-1
CDR3 protein: CASSLSFTEAFF
CDR3 DNA: TGTGCCAGCAGCCTTTCATTCACTGAAGCTTTCTTT

V gene: TRBV7-9
D gene: TRBD1
clone size: -
CDR3 length: 16
J gene: TRBJ2-1
CDR3 protein: CASSQFGQGRLNEQFF
CDR3 DNA: TGTGCCAGCAGTCAATTCGGACAGGGGCGCTTAAATGAGCAGTTCTTC

V gene: TRBV7-9
D gene: -
clone size: -
CDR3 length: 16
J gene: TRBJ2-1
CDR3 protein: CASSLASAVNDNEQFF
CDR3 DNA: TGTGCCAGCAGCTTAGCTTCAGCTGTCAACGACAATGAGCAGTTCTTC

V gene: TRBV3-1/TRBV3-2
D gene: -
clone size: -
CDR3 length: 15
J gene: TRBJ2-5
CDR3 protein: CASSQDRRRLGTQYF
CDR3 DNA: TGTGCCAGCAGCCAAGACAGACGGCGATTGGGGACCCAGTACTTC

V gene: TRBV6-2/TRBV6-3
D gene: TRBD2
clone size: -
CDR3 length: 17
J gene: TRBJ2-2
CDR3 protein: CASSPPSSGRRAGELFF
CDR3 DNA: TGTGCCAGCAGTCCGCCTTCTAGCGGGAGGAGGGCCGGGGAGCTGTTTTTT

V gene: TRBV7-2
D gene: TRBD1
clone size: -
CDR3 length: 14
J gene: TRBJ1-4
CDR3 protein: CASSQTGVGEKLFF
CDR3 DNA: TGTGCCAGCAGCCAGACAGGGGTTGGCGAAAAACTGTTTTTT

V gene: TRBV20-1
D gene: -
clone size: -
CDR3 length: 15
J gene: TRBJ1-1
CDR3 protein: CSASPSGRPNTEAFF
CDR3 DNA: TGCAGTGCTAGTCCATCGGGACGGCCAAACACTGAAGCTTTCTTT

V gene: TRBV6-6
D gene: TRBD2
clone size: -
CDR3 length: 14
J gene: TRBJ2-5
CDR3 protein: CASSDLAGWETQYF
CDR3 DNA: TGTGCCAGCAGTGACCTAGCGGGATGGGAGACCCAGTACTTC

V gene: TRBV18
D gene: TRBD1
clone size: -
CDR3 length: 17
J gene: TRBJ2-5
CDR3 protein: CASSSTSGTGGSETQYF
CDR3 DNA: TGTGCCAGCTCATCGACATCCGGGACAGGGGGCTCAGAGACCCAGTACTTC